A selection of T cell receptor beta chains follows, all from one sample in a study of post-analysis software for immune sequencing data. TCRdb reprocessed the PCR reads via MiXCR and lists one record per CDR3 protein. Of about 820,000 distinct CDR3 sequences listed, under 70% are singletons. What was sequenced was blood. The origin of the receptors is a girl under 18 with multiple sclerosis. Each CDR3 is given with its conserved first and last residue. The order of the fields is J gene, V gene, CDR3 protein.

>TRBJ2-7|TRBV5-1
CASSLAWTGLREQYF
>TRBJ1-5|TRBV27
CASSPGTGFISNQPQHF
>TRBJ1-5|TRBV6-2/TRBV6-3
CASSSGRAGNQPQHF
>TRBJ1-5|TRBV29-1
CSARWGDRPQHF
>TRBJ2-5|TRBV6-5
CASSYRQGQGTQYF
>TRBJ2-6|TRBV20-1
CSAAAGEDSGANVLTF
>TRBJ2-1|TRBV4-2
CASSQGVELQFF
>TRBJ2-5|TRBV29-1
CSANMLGGRETQYF
>TRBJ2-1|TRBV6-6
CASIPASYNEQFF
>.|TRBV25-1
CASSGGMGREQYF
>TRBJ1-2|TRBV3-1
CASSQGAGTGVYGYTF
>TRBJ2-5|TRBV2
CASSDGTEETQYF
>TRBJ2-6|TRBV5-1
CASSSTGAGANVLTF
>TRBJ2-7|TRBV11-1
CASSFPDRPGIQYF
>TRBJ1-2|TRBV6-5
CASSYRGSNYGYTF
>TRBJ2-4|TRBV25-1
CASSDRGGKNIQYF
>TRBJ2-1|TRBV12-3/TRBV12-4
CASSLGAPYNEQFF
>TRBJ1-6|TRBV2
CASSDRGPSNSPLHF
>TRBJ2-1|TRBV7-2
CASSLGSGLHNEQFF
>TRBJ2-5|TRBV6-6
CASSYSSSGRGVQTQYF
>TRBJ2-3|TRBV29-1
CSVEIGERTDTQYF
>TRBJ2-1|TRBV20-1
CSATDRGKSYNEQFF
>TRBJ2-1|TRBV7-3
CASSYTSGGPNEQFF
>TRBJ1-5|TRBV12-3/TRBV12-4
CASSPHRAANQPQHF
>TRBJ2-4|TRBV20-1
CSARVVPDIIAKNIQYF
>TRBJ2-7|TRBV20-1
CSARDGAGPSYEQYF
>TRBJ2-5|TRBV11-1
CASSLGSPGPQETQYF
>TRBJ1-6|TRBV7-2
CASSLGDYNSPLHF
>TRBJ2-7|TRBV20-1
CSALAGARTSEQYF
>TRBJ2-5|TRBV12-3/TRBV12-4
CASSTGLAGDRETQYF
>TRBJ1-2|TRBV29-1
CSVAWTLGYTF
>TRBJ1-5|TRBV12-3/TRBV12-4
CASSFNNSPNQPQHF
>TRBJ1-1|TRBV18
CASSRQGRGPGTEAFF
>TRBJ2-3|TRBV29-1
CSVEGSGTDTQYF
>TRBJ1-5|TRBV20-1
CSAREPNNQPQHF
>.|TRBV7-9
CASSLVRDEQYF
>TRBJ1-2|TRBV3-1
CASSQGTGEGVYGYTF
>TRBJ2-3|TRBV7-3
CASSPGLPRMGAQYF
>TRBJ2-7|TRBV29-1
CSVEGQESYEQYF
>TRBJ2-1|TRBV20-1
CSAGWNEQFF
>TRBJ1-1|TRBV12-3/TRBV12-4
CASSSVTGGNTEAFF
>TRBJ2-3|TRBV10-3
CATNPGVLTDTQYF